The T cell receptor (beta chain) described here comes from a study of T cell changes during pregnancy in multiple sclerosis. Profiled with immunoSEQ multiplex PCR; TCRdb holds only in-frame clones, not every one. The sample has about 69,000 clones; over 75% are singletons. This CDR3 contains 14 residues. Germline assignment: CDR1 SGHRS and CDR2 YFSETQ. Trimming cost V 0 bases and J 0 bases, with 6 bases left between them. Sequenced material: CD4+ T cells from peripheral blood mononuclear cells, taken in the third trimester of pregnancy. The chain recombines TRBV5-1 with TRBJ1-2; D gene uncertain. This receptor was taken from a female donor in good health, enrolled as a control in a pregnancy study. The CDR3 spells CASSLDGANYGYTF. As DNA, the CDR3 is TGCGCCAGCAGCTTGGACGGAGCTAACTATGGCTACACCTTC.